The 13 T cell receptor beta chains in this list originate from one sample, sequenced in a study of OX40 agonist ivuxolimab in advanced cancers. TCRdb's copy holds only in-frame clones and misses some; the assay was immunoSEQ multiplex PCR. Of some 39,000 clones listed, about 87% are singletons. Sequencing used CD4+ or CD8+ T cells sorted from blood, obtained in a trial of the OX40 agonist ivuxolimab. Receptors originate from an adult with an advanced solid tumor such as melanoma, head and neck, liver or kidney cancer.

Here the CDR3 reads CAILGPGGQGKAGYTF. The CDR3 nucleotides read TGTGCCATCTTAGGGCCAGGGGGACAGGGTAAGGCTGGCTACACCTTC. This chain joins TRBV28 and TRBJ1-2, with TRBD1 identical over 9 bases. The CDR3 extends over 16 amino acids. Germline CDR1 is MDHEN and CDR2 is SYDVKM. The ends lost 10 bases at V and 7 bases at J; junction bases unmatched: 19.

This clone was detected only a few times. The chain carries TRBV4-1 and TRBJ1-2, with TRBD1 identical over 7 bases. CDR3 length equals 16 residues. Germline loops: CDR1 MGHRA, CDR2 YSYEKL. J gave up 5 bases and V 3 bases, and 12 bases lay outside the gene matches. The CDR3 region is CASSQPYRDREYGYTF. The CDR3 bases are TGCGCCAGCAGCCAGCCTTATCGTGACAGGGAGTATGGCTACACCTTC.

The chain carries TRBV5-1 and TRBJ1-2; D remains unclear. CDR3 size: 14 residues. CDR1 is SGHRS and CDR2 is YFSETQ in the germline V gene. Trimming pared 4 bases from V and 0 bases from J, leaving 10 bases between. Here the CDR3 DNA reads TGCGCCAGCAGCCGAGTCGGCACTAACTATGGCTACACCTTC. Translation: CASSRVGTNYGYTF.

The chain links TRBV18 to TRBJ2-5; D is possibly TRBD1 (5 bases). The J call is doubtful: the DNA matches TRBJ2-7 better. The CDR3 extends over 13 amino acids. Germline V lookup: CDR1 KGHSH, CDR2 LQKENI. DNA for the CDR3: TGTGCCAGCTCACATGGACAAGACTACGAGCAGTACTTC. Its translation is CASSHGQDYEQYF.

V usage is TRBV6-5 and J usage is TRBJ2-7; 7 positions agree with TRBD1. Germline assignment: CDR1 MNHEY and CDR2 SVGAGI. Germline trimming cut 6 bases from V and 3 bases from J; bases unmatched to any gene: 8. The CDR3 contains 14 residues. CDR3 protein: CASRTTGVYYEQYF. DNA for the CDR3: TGTGCCAGCAGGACCACAGGGGTCTACTACGAGCAGTACTTC.

CDR3: CASSRTSGGYEQYF. CDR3 nucleotides: TGTGCCAGTAGTCGTACTAGCGGGGGCTACGAGCAGTACTTC. This chain joins TRBV19 and TRBJ2-7, with TRBD2 matching 11 bases. CDR1 LNHDA and CDR2 SQIVND come from the germline V gene (reference sequence). V was clipped by 5 bases and J by 3 bases; unmatched bases: 3. The CDR3 runs 14 residues.

The CDR3 spells CASSLRPGPTGEQYF. CDR3 nucleotides: TGTGCCAGCAGCCTCAGACCGGGACCCACGGGGGAGCAGTACTTC. This chain uses TRBV11-2 with TRBJ2-7; either TRBD1 or TRBD2 may fit D (5 bases each). This CDR3 contains 15 residues. Germline V CDR1 and CDR2: SGHAT, FQNNGV. The V gene lost 5 bases and the J gene lost 7 bases, with 21 bases spanning the gap.

J is TRBJ2-5 and V is TRBV28; D assignment may be TRBD1 or TRBD2 (5 bases each). Trimming cost V 5 bases and J 7 bases, with 20 bases left between them. CDR3 length: 15 amino acids. Germline CDR1 is MDHEN and CDR2 is SYDVKM. CDR3 coding DNA: TGTGCCAGCAGTCCCCCGGGACCTGAAAAAGGGACCCAGTACTTC. Protein product: CASSPPGPEKGTQYF.

The V and J genes are TRBV5-1 and TRBJ1-6, with D perhaps TRBD1 (5 bases). V shed 5 bases and J shed 0 bases, with 15 bases lying between them. This CDR3 has 17 residues. The germline V gene encodes CDR1 SGHRS and CDR2 YFSETQ. The CDR3 nucleotides are TGCGCCAGCAGTCGGCAGCCAGGGAGCTCCTATAATTCACCCCTCCACTTT. It translates to CASSRQPGSSYNSPLHF.

This clone was counted a single time. V usage is TRBV18 and J usage is TRBJ2-7; 8 nucleotides match TRBD1. The V gene's germline CDR1 is KGHSH and CDR2 LQKENI. There are 14 residues in the CDR3. V trimming: 6 bases; J trimming: 1 base; junction bases outside the gene matches: 5. DNA of the CDR3: TGTGCCAGCTCGAATGACAGGGGATCCTACGAGCAGTACTTC. It yields the protein CASSNDRGSYEQYF.

The chain combines TRBV14 with TRBJ2-7; a possible D gene is TRBD1 (6 bases). Trimming removed 5 bases from V and 7 bases from J, with 21 bases in between. The CDR3 length is 15 residues. The germline V gene encodes CDR1 SGHDN and CDR2 FVKESK. CDR3 sequence (DNA): TGTGCCAGCAGCGCGCAGGGGCGCCTACGGTGGGAGCAGTACTTC. Translation: CASSAQGRLRWEQYF.

This clone was recorded a few times. V and J are TRBV27 and TRBJ2-3; D ambiguous. This CDR3 contains 13 residues. Germline V gene sequence: CDR1 MNHEY, CDR2 SMNVEV (reference sequence). The V and J ends lost 2 bases and 0 bases respectively, with 3 bases between them. In DNA form, the CDR3 reads TGTGCCAGCAGTTTAACTAGCACAGATACGCAGTATTTT. This sequence encodes CASSLTSTDTQYF.

This chain's CDR3 is CASSQSWAPSFGELFF. The CDR3 coding sequence is TGTGCCAGCAGCCAATCCTGGGCCCCCAGTTTCGGGGAGCTGTTTTTT. This rearrangement joins TRBV14 to TRBJ2-2, with D unclear. This CDR3 region has 16 residues. Trimming took 2 bases from V and 7 from J, leaving 17 bases between them. The germline V gene has CDR1 SGHDN and CDR2 FVKESK.